The rows below give T cell receptor beta chains drawn from one sample of a study of spatial heterogeneity in lung cancer. From the 5' RACE reads, TCRdb called clonotypes with MiXCR, one entry per CDR3 protein. The sample lists 3,600 or so distinct CDR3 sequences; 13% were seen once. The source material was lung tumor tissue, sampled at surgery. The receptors were sampled from a female donor with early-stage non-small cell lung cancer. CDR3s include the opening cysteine and the closing phenylalanine or tryptophan. The D gene is left open where the match is weak. Only some rows state a clone size, as once, few, many or a class for expanded clones.

J	D	V	size	CDR3	DNA
TRBJ1-2	.	TRBV3-1	many	CASSQAYLSWHGYTF	TGTGCCAGCAGCCAAGCCTACCTGTCTTGGCATGGCTACACCTTC
TRBJ1-6	.	TRBV5-1	medium-sized	CASSLGQSSSYNSPLHF	TGCGCCAGCAGCTTGGGGCAGTCGAGCTCCTATAATTCACCCCTCCACTTT
TRBJ1-2	TRBD1	TRBV5-4	medium-sized	CASSNGQGAAVNYGYTF	TGTGCCAGCAGCAACGGACAGGGGGCGGCGGTAAACTATGGCTACACCTTC
TRBJ1-4	TRBD1	TRBV20-1	few	CSAMTGGKEKLFF	TGCAGTGCTATGACAGGGGGGAAAGAAAAACTGTTTTTT
TRBJ2-7	TRBD1	TRBV6-2/TRBV6-3	medium-sized	CASSLYRGPYEQYF	TGTGCCAGCAGCCTTTACAGGGGGCCCTACGAGCAGTACTTC
TRBJ1-1	TRBD1	TRBV11-2	medium-sized	CASSLGTGRTAFF	TGTGCCAGCAGCCTCGGGACAGGGAGGACGGCTTTCTTT
TRBJ2-7	TRBD1	TRBV5-1	medium-sized	CASRAGTGEQYF	TGCGCCAGCAGGGCCGGGACAGGGGAGCAGTACTTC
TRBJ1-1	TRBD1	TRBV5-1	medium-sized	CASSSIPGGMNTEAFF	TGCGCCAGCAGCTCCATCCCAGGGGGCATGAACACTGAAGCTTTCTTT
TRBJ2-6	TRBD1	TRBV3-1	few	CASLAGGAGANVLTF	TGTGCCAGCTTAGCAGGGGGCGCCGGGGCCAACGTCCTGACTTTC
TRBJ1-1	.	TRBV25-1	many	CASSVDLNTEAFF	TGTGCCAGCAGTGTGGACCTGAACACTGAAGCTTTCTTT
TRBJ1-5	.	TRBV20-1	.	CSASPSSSNQPQHF	TGCAGTGCTAGTCCCAGCTCTAGCAATCAGCCCCAGCATTTT
TRBJ1-5	TRBD1	TRBV19	medium-sized	CASSTGTGSSNQPQHF	TGTGCCAGTAGCACCGGGACAGGGTCAAGCAATCAGCCCCAGCATTTT
TRBJ2-3	.	TRBV9	many	CASSLSGTQLDTQYF	TGTGCCAGCAGCTTGTCCGGGACCCAACTAGATACGCAGTATTTT
TRBJ2-7	.	TRBV28	.	CASSLGTRELYEQYF	TGTGCCAGCAGTTTAGGGACGAGAGAGCTCTACGAGCAGTACTTC
TRBJ2-3	TRBD2	TRBV28	few	CASHSTLSGRQKDTQYF	TGTGCCAGCCATAGTACCCTTAGCGGGAGGCAGAAAGATACGCAGTATTTT
TRBJ1-4	.	TRBV4-1	many	CASSQDPAFNEKLFF	TGCGCCAGCAGCCAAGATCCTGCCTTTAATGAAAAACTGTTTTTT
TRBJ2-2	TRBD2	TRBV3-1	medium-sized	CASSQDPSGSGELFF	TGTGCCAGCAGCCAAGATCCTAGCGGGAGCGGGGAGCTGTTTTTT
TRBJ2-3	.	TRBV29-1	few	CSVDQTDTQYF	TGCAGCGTTGACCAAACAGATACGCAGTATTTT
TRBJ1-1	TRBD1	TRBV28	medium-sized	CASSRTGFGEAFF	TGTGCCAGCAGCCGGACAGGGTTCGGTGAAGCTTTCTTT
TRBJ2-7	.	TRBV10-3	.	CAISVSSYEQYF	TGTGCCATCAGTGTATCATCCTACGAGCAGTACTTC